This T cell receptor (beta chain) was identified during a study of early T cells in non-severe SARS-CoV-2 infection. General observations from the study: Reliance on VDJdb matching favored anti-spike CD8 responses; private and CD4 specificities were missed.

TCRdb re-called the 5' RACE reads through MiXCR, storing one row per CDR3 protein. The table has roughly 28,000 distinct CDR3 sequences, under 6% seen once; the top ten hold 2.6%. CDR3 length: 13 amino acids. V dropped 6 bases and J dropped 3 bases, with 9 bases sitting between them. Details on this clonotype: Its antigen is as yet unknown.

The genes are TRBV12-3 or TRBV12-4 and TRBJ2-4; tentative D call: TRBD2 (6 bases). This TCR derives from an adult who was a healthcare worker with PCR-confirmed SARS-CoV-2 infection or an uninfected control (not recorded which). Input material: whole blood. In DNA form, the CDR3 reads TGTGCCAGCAGCCTGGGGGGCAAAAACATTCAGTACTTC. It encodes CASSLGGKNIQYF.